The subject of this entry is one T cell receptor beta chain. Construction of the TCRbeta library involved unique molecular identifiers. TCRdb re-analysed the PCR reads in MiXCR, keeping a single row per CDR3 protein. The data show about 610,000 distinct CDR3 sequences, with under 12% seen just once and about 4.3% held by the top ten. These data belong to a study of T-cell reconstitution after alpha-beta-depleted transplantation in children. V lost 5 bases and J lost 4; bases outside the gene matches: 6. This CDR3 has 15 residues. Germline V lookup: CDR1 KGHSH, CDR2 LQKENI. V is TRBV18 and J is TRBJ2-7, with TRBD2 identical over 12 bases. This TCR was recovered from a human donor who donated a stem cell graft to a child with acute myeloid leukemia. Sequences were derived from PBMCs from the stem cell graft donor, sampled from the stem cell graft. The CDR3 sequence: CASSRTSGTAYEQYF. In DNA, the CDR3 is TGTGCCAGCTCAAGGACTAGCGGGACCGCTTACGAGCAGTACTTC.